This TCR beta chain was identified in a study of T cell changes during pregnancy in multiple sclerosis. Data came from immunoSEQ multiplex PCR; TCRdb stores just in-frame clones and leaves some out. This sample carries approximately 40,000 clones, 90% to 95% of them seen once, and the ten largest clones take around 8%. V shed 3 bases and J shed 7 bases, with 13 bases lying between them. In germline, CDR1 is LNHNV, CDR2 YYDKDF (reference sequence). The CDR3 runs to 14 residues. This receptor was identified in a female donor with multiple sclerosis, enrolled in a pregnancy study. The starting material was CD8+ T cells from peripheral blood mononuclear cells, obtained in the third trimester of pregnancy. The V gene is TRBV15, the J gene TRBJ2-1, with D maybe TRBD2 (6 bases). The CDR3 coding sequence is TGTGCCACCAGCAGTGGGTGGGGAGGAAATGAGCAGTTCTTC. Amino acid sequence: CATSSGWGGNEQFF.